The sample holds many counts of the clone carrying this T cell receptor (beta chain). Building of the TCR beta libraries involved iRepertoire HTBI primers and Arm-PCR of CDR3 regions. TCRdb re-analysed the multiplex PCR reads in MiXCR, keeping a single row per CDR3 protein. The sample includes hundreds of thousands of distinct CDR3 sequences, 15% to 20% of them seen just once. The data derive from a study of regulatory T cells in long-lasting Graves disease. Time point indicated: newly diagnosed GD, antithyroid drugs for less than 3 months. Isolated PBMC RNA provided the starting material for the TCR library. In each case, Graves' disease was diagnosed per American Thyroid Association guidelines. CDR1 is LNHNV and CDR2 is YYDKDF in the germline V gene (reference sequence). The CDR3 has 16 residues. J gave up 8 bases and V 4 bases, and 14 bases lay outside the gene matches. The data also belong to a second study, concerning T cells in Graves' hyperthyroidism and ophthalmopathy. That study reports: The study based diagnoses on clinical symptoms, serum thyroxine and TRAb, thyroid ultrasound and orbital computed tomography. Carried out on the TCR CDR3, a first-round RT-PCR used the HTBI primer set.

This sequence joins TRBV15 and TRBJ1-2, with 9 positions matching TRBD1. This sequence was found in a woman aged 25-40 years with Graves disease. Sequences were derived from peripheral blood mononuclear cells (PBMCs), sampled at new diagnosis, from a patient treated with antithyroid drugs. CDR3 sequence (DNA): TGTGCCACCAGCAAATCAACAGGGGGCATTGTAGGAGGCTACACCTTC. It encodes CATSKSTGGIVGGYTF.